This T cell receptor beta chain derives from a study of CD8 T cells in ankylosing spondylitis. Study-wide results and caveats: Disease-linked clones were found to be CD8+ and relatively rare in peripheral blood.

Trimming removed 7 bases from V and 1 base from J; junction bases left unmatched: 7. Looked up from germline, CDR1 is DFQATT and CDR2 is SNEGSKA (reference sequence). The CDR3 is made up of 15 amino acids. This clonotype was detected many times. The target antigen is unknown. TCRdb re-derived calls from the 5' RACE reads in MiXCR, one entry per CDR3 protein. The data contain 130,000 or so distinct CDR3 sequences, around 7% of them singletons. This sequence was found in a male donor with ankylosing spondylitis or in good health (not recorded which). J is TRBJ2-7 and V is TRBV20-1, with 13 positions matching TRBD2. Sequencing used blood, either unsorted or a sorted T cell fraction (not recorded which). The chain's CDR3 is CSVSKLAGGSYEQYF. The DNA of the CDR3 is TGCAGTGTCAGTAAACTAGCGGGAGGGTCCTACGAGCAGTACTTC.